The 6 T cell receptor beta chains presented below share a single source sample, sequenced in a study of T cells expressing NK-cell markers. TCRdb re-called the 5' RACE reads; one entry per CDR3 protein, DNA not given. Its table records 400,000 or so distinct CDR3 sequences. The material sequenced was blood T cells: a sorted CD56 or NKG2C T cell subset, CD4+ or CD8+ T cells, or bulk PBMC T cells (not recorded which). Receptors originate from a woman in her fifties or sixties in good health.

The genes are TRBV12-3 or TRBV12-4 and TRBJ2-2; with no DNA, the TCRdb D assignment of TRBD2 cannot be verified. The CDR3 loop spans 14 amino acids. CDR3 sequence reads: CASGGLAFGGELFF.

The chain carries TRBV7-9 and TRBJ2-1. This CDR3 has 12 amino acids. Per germline, CDR1 SEHNR and CDR2 FQNEAQ (reference sequence). CDR3 residues: CAPGGSTDEQFF.

The chain combines TRBV11-3 with TRBJ2-7; no DNA is available, so the TRBD1 call from TCRdb remains unchecked. Germline CDR1 SGHNT, CDR2 YENEEA. This CDR3 is built from 12 residues. CDR3 sequence reads: CASRDRYYEQYF.

The V gene is TRBV12-3 or TRBV12-4, the J gene TRBJ2-3; TCRdb proposes TRBD1, but this gene call is untestable without DNA. The CDR3 runs to 13 residues. Here the CDR3 reads CATPRTHTDTQYF.

V gene TRBV6-5 combines with J gene TRBJ2-1; the TCRdb D gene call, TRBD1, has no DNA to confirm it. The CDR3 consists of 16 residues. CDR1 and CDR2 (germline): MNHEY, SVGAGI. CDR3: CASSSPYGQGLNEQFF.

The gene calls are TRBV15 and TRBJ2-1. Per germline, CDR1 LNHNV and CDR2 YYDKDF (reference sequence). The CDR3 is 12 amino acids. The CDR3: CATSRESLRLFF.